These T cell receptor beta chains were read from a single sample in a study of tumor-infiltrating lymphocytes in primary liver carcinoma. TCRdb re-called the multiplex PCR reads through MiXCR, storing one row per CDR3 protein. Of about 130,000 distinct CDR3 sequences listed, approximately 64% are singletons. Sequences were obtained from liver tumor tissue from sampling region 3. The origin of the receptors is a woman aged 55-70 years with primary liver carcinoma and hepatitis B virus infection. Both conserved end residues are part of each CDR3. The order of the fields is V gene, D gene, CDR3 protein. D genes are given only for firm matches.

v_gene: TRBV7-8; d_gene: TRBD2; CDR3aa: CACSSSGLVVYYEQYF
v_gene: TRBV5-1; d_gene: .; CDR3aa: CASRVSGHLFNEQFF
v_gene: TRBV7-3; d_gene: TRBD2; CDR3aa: CASSPVGGSTDTQYF
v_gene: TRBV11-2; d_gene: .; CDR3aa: CASTLRLVQRETQYF
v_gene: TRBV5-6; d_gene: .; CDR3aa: CASNLRAGTLSGELFF
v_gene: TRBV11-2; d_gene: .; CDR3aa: CVSSLVTIEQFF
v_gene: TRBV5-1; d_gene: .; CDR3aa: CASSFQGGMGNEQFF
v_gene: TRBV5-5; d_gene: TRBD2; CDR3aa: CASSFWASGNTGELFF
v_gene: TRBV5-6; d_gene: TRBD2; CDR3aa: CASSWVGFSGGPTDTQCF
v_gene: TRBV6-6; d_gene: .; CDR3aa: CASNTSRGVEKLFF
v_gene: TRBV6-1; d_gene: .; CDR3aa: CASRGWSSGDEQYF
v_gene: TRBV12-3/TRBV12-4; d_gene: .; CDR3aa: CASSHRTYSYTF
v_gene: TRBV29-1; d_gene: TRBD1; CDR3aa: CGVRTGDQPQRF
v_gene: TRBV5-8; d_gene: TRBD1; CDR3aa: CASSLDRTGSESYIQYF
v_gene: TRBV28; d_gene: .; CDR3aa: CASSFVRPSRGGRSEKLFF
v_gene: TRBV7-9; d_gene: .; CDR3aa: CASSLARGEQEAQYF
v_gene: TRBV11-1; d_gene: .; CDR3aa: CASRPSLDTGKLLF
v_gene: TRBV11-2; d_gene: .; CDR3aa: CASSSVRDSWNEQFF
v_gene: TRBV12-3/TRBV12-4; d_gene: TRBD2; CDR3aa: CVSRLAGSYEQYF
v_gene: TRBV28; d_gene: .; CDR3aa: CASSLREGRRDAFF
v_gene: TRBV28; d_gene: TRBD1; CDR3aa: CASSPGQGASWQPQHF
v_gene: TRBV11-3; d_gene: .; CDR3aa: CVSSLAGVNTEAFF
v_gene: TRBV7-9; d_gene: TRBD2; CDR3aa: CASSRRTGTSGMGEQFF
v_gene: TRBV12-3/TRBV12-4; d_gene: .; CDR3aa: CASRRTGATQGTQYF
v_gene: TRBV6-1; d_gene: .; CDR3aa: CASSERRSTAEAFF
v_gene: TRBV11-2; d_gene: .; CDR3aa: CTSSHLTETQYF
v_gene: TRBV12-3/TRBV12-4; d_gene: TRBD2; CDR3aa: CASTSGTEPSYEQYF
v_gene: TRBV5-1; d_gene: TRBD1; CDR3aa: CASNRDSTVGELFF
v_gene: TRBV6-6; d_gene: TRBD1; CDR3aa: CASARQGGNEQFF
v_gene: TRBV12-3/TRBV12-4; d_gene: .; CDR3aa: CASSLLAGNEQFF
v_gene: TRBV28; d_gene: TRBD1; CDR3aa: CASSGQETFTGELFF
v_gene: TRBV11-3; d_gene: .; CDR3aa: CTSSPGPLWDEQLF
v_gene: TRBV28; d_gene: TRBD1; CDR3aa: CAGSSGSGTDLNGHTF
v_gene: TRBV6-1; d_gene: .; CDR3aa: CASGDGQSGDEKLFF
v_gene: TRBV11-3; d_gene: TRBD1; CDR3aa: CASSLFSDRGSYNEQFF
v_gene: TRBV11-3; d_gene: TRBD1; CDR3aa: CASSHRTGIEMQYF
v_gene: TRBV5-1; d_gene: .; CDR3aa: CASRGGTSRYEQYF
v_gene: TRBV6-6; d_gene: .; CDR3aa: CASRWELTQETQCF
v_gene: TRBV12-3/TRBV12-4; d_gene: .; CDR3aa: CASTLGQTEQYF
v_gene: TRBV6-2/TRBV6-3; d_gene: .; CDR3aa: CASSRESYGSYNEQFF
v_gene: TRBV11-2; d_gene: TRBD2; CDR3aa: CASTLAGGTEELFF
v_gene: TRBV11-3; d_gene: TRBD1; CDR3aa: CTSSLGGKSYEQYF
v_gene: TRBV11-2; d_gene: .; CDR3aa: CASSLDLRGRRGTGDLFF
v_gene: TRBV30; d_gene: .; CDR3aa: CAWNPAPHGNTIYF
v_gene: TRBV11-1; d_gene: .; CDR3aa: CASSSPEGVQFF
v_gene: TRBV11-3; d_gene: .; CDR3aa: CASSLGELAGANVLTF
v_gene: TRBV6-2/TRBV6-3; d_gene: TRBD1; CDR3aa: CASSGTGERGYTF
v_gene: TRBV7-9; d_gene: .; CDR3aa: CASSRDLPTGELFF